The entry below gives a single TCR beta chain sequence along with its context. The data were obtained in a study of blood T cell repertoires in COVID-19. As for the study in general: Collection of acute and convalescent COVID-19 samples took place in the United States, Italy and Spain. From T cells, B-cell-depleted T cells, or PBMCs came the material, which was cDNA or gDNA.

Germline CDR1 LGHNA, CDR2 YNFKEQ. This CDR3 region has 12 residues. V was cut by 2 bases and J by 8 bases, with 8 bases left in between. In the authors' workflow: By means of reference gene primer amplification, nucleated cell counts were estimated. Only in-frame clones appear in the TCRdb table, and some are missing; sequencing was by immunoSEQ multiplex PCR. That table furnishes V, J and clone size, whereas the DNA furnished D and trimming. The repertoire includes about 160,000 clones, roughly 80% of them detected once, and around 2.7% sits in the top ten. Material for sequencing was peripheral blood. This clonotype was sampled from a man aged 65-85 years with acute or convalescent COVID-19. The rearrangement links TRBV4-2 to TRBJ2-3; D is possibly TRBD2 (5 bases). This CDR3 is CASSQRGTTQYF. Written as DNA, the CDR3 is TGTGCCAGCAGCCAACGGGGTACTACGCAGTATTTT.